One T cell receptor beta chain is described in this entry. CDR3 length equals 16 residues. J lost 0 bases, V lost 0 bases, and 3 bases had no gene match. Germline lookup yields CDR1 LGHNA and CDR2 YNFKEQ. The data were obtained in a study of technical replicates of blood from a few donors. Some clones are missing from TCRdb's copy, which holds only in-frame ones; the method was immunoSEQ multiplex PCR. The sample yields tens of thousands of clones, 90% to 95% seen once. This receptor was identified in a human donor in good health. The chain joins TRBV4-2 to TRBJ1-2; 8 bases are shared with TRBD1. Sample: T cells isolated from PBMCs. As DNA, the CDR3 is TGTGCCAGCAGCCAAGATATACAGGGGGCTAACTATGGCTACACCTTC. The encoded protein is CASSQDIQGANYGYTF.